The 3 T cell receptor beta chains reported below all come from one sample, sequenced in a study of T-cell memory formation after mild COVID-19. Each CDR3 protein gets one entry after TCRdb re-called the 5' RACE reads with MiXCR. The data hold about 130,000 distinct CDR3 sequences, with 15% to 20% observed a single time. The material sequenced was PBMCs or a T cell subset sorted from them (not recorded which). Source of these receptors: a man younger than 35 who had mild COVID-19 (a few samples of this study predate the infection). Cell type and time point are not known.

The J gene is TRBJ1-3, the V gene TRBV20-1, with D possibly matching TRBD1 (6 bases). Germline CDR1 DFQATT, CDR2 SNEGSKA (reference sequence). V lost 6 bases and J 3 bases, leaving 15 bases between the germline ends. This CDR3 is built from 14 residues. CDR3 DNA sequence: TGCAGTGCCAGTCACACAGGGAATGGAAACACCATATATTTT. It translates to CSASHTGNGNTIYF.

This clonotype was picked up a small number of times. The chain links TRBV20-1 to TRBJ1-5; unclear D gene. CDR1 is DFQATT, CDR2 SNEGSKA, per germline (reference sequence). The CDR3 consists of 12 residues. V dropped 5 bases and J dropped 6 bases, with 11 bases sitting between them. The CDR3 reads CSAGPGAQPQHF. In DNA form, the CDR3 reads TGCAGTGCTGGTCCGGGAGCTCAGCCCCAGCATTTT.

The chain combines TRBV18 with TRBJ2-1; weak D call: TRBD2 (5 bases). Germline values: CDR1 KGHSH, CDR2 LQKENI. CDR3 size: 16 residues. Trimming removed 3 bases at V and 0 bases at J, with 12 bases between. In nucleotides, the CDR3 is TGTGCCAGCTCACCTCCCGGGATGCGCTCCTACAATGAGCAGTTCTTC. This encodes CASSPPGMRSYNEQFF.